This TCR beta chain was sequenced during a study of CD8+CD57+ T cells in acquired aplastic anemia. Notes on the study in general: Patients and controls turned out to have some 30 CD8+ CDR3 sequences in common.

This CDR3 is built from 18 residues. CDR1 is DFQATT, CDR2 SNEGSKA, per germline (reference sequence). On this clonotype: Its antigen is still unknown. One end of the junction fails to match germline, which may point to a read error.

TCR beta VDJ and CDR3 profiles were obtained from a genomic DNA template. TCRdb reprocessed the reads via MiXCR and lists one record per CDR3 protein. The sample yields over 150,000 distinct CDR3 sequences, less than 65% seen once. This chain connects TRBV20-1 to TRBJ2-3, with 8 bases matching TRBD2. This clonotype originated in a human donor in good health, serving as a control. Sequencing was done on a sample of sorted CD4+, CD8+, or CD8+CD57+ T cells (not recorded which) from PBMCs. In DNA form, the CDR3 reads TGCAGTGCCAAAGGTCTTGCGCAACGACTAGCGCACACAGATACGCAGTTTTTT. Amino acid sequence: CSAKGLAQRLAHTDTQFF.